This T cell receptor (beta chain) was sequenced during a study of breast tumors, draining lymph nodes, adjacent tissues. Study findings and constraints: Luminal-like breast cancer showed significantly higher tumor–nontumor repertoire similarity than basal-like. Compared with lymph nodes, tumors were less diverse; compared with nontumor tissue, more.

This clonotype was picked up many times. Its antigen is still unknown. The V end was cut by 2 bases, the J end by 2 bases, with 12 bases between. Germline lookup yields CDR1 LNHDA and CDR2 SQIVND (reference sequence). The CDR3 is 15 amino acids. Each CDR3 protein gets one entry after TCRdb re-called the multiplex PCR reads with MiXCR. The table lists 10,000 to 15,000 distinct CDR3 sequences, about 70% of them singletons. The receptor was isolated from a female donor with breast cancer. Some clones in this sample may be carry-over from other donors' samples. This rearrangement joins TRBV19 to TRBJ2-5, with a possible D match to TRBD2 (5 bases). Sequencing used tumor-adjacent breast tissue. CDR3 in DNA: TGTGCCAGTAGTATAACGGCAGGAGGTCAAGAGACCCAGTACTTC. It encodes CASSITAGGQETQYF.